This T cell receptor (beta chain) stems from a study of post-analysis software for immune sequencing data. Study-wide context: Patients with relapsing-remitting, secondary progressive and progressive-relapsing multiple sclerosis courses were all represented. Regarding the study as a whole: By F measure, samples from a shared preparation batch strongly co-clustered. There was significantly lower normalized Chao1 diversity in multiple sclerosis patients than in controls. The five TRBV segments detected at higher frequency in patients than in controls included TRBV5-6, TRBV5-1 and TRBV20-1.

The library was made from cDNA and included unique molecular identifiers. Between about 0.85 and 11 million T cells gave rise to about 450,000 cDNA molecules. TCRdb re-called the PCR reads with MiXCR, one entry per CDR3 protein. The table records roughly 800,000 distinct CDR3 sequences, about half of them present only once. The CDR3 is 17 residues long. Germline CDR1 reads MNHEY; CDR2 reads SMNVEV (reference sequence). J was trimmed by 1 base and V by 8 bases; bases with no gene match: 13. In the case of this clonotype: No antigen is known for it.

This chain joins TRBV27 and TRBJ2-7; 11 positions match TRBD2. The origin of this receptor is a girl aged 5-17 years with multiple sclerosis. Sequencing was carried out using blood. The CDR3 sequence: CASGLELAGGGSYEQYF. Written as DNA, the CDR3 is TGTGCCAGCGGTCTTGAGCTAGCGGGAGGAGGGTCCTACGAGCAGTACTTC.